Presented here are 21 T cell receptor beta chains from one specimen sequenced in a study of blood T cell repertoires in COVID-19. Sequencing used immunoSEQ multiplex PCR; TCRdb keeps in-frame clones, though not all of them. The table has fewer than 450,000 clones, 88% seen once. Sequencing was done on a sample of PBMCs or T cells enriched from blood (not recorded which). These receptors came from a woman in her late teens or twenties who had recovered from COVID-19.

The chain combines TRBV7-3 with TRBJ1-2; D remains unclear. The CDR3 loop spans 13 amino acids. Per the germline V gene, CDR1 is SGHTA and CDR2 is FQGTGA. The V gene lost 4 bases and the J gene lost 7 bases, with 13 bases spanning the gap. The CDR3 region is CASSWRVGGGYTF. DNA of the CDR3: TGTGCCAGCAGCTGGCGGGTGGGAGGTGGCTACACCTTC.

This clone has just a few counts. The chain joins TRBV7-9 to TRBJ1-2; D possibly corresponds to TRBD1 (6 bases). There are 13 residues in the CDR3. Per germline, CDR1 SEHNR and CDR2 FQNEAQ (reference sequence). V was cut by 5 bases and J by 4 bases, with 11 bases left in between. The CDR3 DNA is TGTGCCAGCAGCACCGACAGGTTCTATGGCTACACCTTC. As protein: CASSTDRFYGYTF.

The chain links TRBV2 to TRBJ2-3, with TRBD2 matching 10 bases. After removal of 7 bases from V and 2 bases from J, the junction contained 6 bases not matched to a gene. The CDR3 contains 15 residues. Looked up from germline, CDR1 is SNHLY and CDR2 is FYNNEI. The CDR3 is CASTRSGGVTDTQYF. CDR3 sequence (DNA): TGTGCCAGCACACGAAGCGGGGGGGTCACAGATACGCAGTATTTT.

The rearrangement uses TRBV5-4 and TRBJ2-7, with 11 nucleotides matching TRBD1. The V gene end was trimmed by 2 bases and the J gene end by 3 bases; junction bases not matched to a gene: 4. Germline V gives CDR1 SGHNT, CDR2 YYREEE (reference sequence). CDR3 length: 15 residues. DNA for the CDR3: TGTGCCAGCAGCTTAGGGACAGGGGGATTCTACGAGCAGTACTTC. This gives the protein CASSLGTGGFYEQYF.

The CDR3 loop is CASSQVYPWPGGKGVQPQHF. CDR3 bases: TGTGCCAGCAGCCAAGTTTACCCATGGCCAGGGGGCAAGGGAGTTCAGCCCCAGCATTTT. V is TRBV3-1 (or the pseudogene TRBV3-2) and J is TRBJ1-5; 8 nucleotides agree with TRBD1. This CDR3 comprises 20 residues. The junction had 20 bases not matched to a gene; V was cut back by 1 base and J by 6 bases. Germline loops: CDR1 LGHDT, CDR2 YNNKEL (reference sequence).

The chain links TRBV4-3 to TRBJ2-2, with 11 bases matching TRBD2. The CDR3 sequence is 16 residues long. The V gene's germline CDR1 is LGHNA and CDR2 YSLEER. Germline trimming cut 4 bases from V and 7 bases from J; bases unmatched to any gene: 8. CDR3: CASSLGLAVQGGELFF. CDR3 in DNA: TGCGCCAGCAGCCTGGGACTAGCGGTTCAGGGCGGGGAGCTGTTTTTT.

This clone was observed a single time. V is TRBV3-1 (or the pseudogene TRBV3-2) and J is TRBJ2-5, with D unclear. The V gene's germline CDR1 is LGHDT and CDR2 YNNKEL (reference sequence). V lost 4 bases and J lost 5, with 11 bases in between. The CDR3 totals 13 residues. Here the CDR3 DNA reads TGTGCCAGCAGCCCACGTGAGAGGGAGACCCAGTACTTC. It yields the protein CASSPRERETQYF.

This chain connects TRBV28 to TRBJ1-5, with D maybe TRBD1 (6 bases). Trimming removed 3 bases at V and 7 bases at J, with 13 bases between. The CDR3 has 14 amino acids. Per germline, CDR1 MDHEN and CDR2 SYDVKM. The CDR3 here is CASSFPGDGQPQHF. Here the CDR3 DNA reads TGTGCCAGCAGTTTCCCAGGGGATGGGCAGCCCCAGCATTTT. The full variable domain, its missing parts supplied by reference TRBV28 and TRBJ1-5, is DVKVTQSSRYLVKRTGEKVFLECVQDMDHENMFWYRQDPGLGLRLIYFSYDVKMKEKGDIPEGYSVSREKKERFSLILESASTNQTSMYLCASSFPGDGQPQHFGDGTRLSIL.

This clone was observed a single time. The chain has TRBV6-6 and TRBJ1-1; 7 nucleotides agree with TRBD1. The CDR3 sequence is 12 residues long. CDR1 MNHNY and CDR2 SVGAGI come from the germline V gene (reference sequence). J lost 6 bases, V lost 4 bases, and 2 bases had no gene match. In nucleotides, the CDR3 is TGTGCCAGCAGTTTTACAGGGGCTGAAGCTTTCTTT. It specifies CASSFTGAEAFF.

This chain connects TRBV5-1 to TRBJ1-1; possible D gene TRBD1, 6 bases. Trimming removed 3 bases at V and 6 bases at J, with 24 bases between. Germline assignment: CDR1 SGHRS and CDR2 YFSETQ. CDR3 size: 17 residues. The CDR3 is CASSSFSSGQFTSEAFF. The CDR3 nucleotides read TGCGCCAGCAGCTCCTTTTCCTCGGGACAATTCACCTCTGAAGCTTTCTTT.

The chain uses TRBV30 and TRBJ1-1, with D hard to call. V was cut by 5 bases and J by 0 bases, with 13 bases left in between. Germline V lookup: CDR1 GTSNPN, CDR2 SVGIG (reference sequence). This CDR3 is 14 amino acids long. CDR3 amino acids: CAWALTRMNTEAFF. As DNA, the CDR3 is TGTGCCTGGGCCCTTACCAGGATGAACACTGAAGCTTTCTTT. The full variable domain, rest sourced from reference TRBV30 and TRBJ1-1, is SQTIHQWPATLVQPVGSPLSLECTVEGTSNPNLYWYRQAAGRGLQLLFYSVGIGQISSEVPQNLSASRPQDRQFILSSKKLLLSDSGFYLCAWALTRMNTEAFFGQGTRLTVV.

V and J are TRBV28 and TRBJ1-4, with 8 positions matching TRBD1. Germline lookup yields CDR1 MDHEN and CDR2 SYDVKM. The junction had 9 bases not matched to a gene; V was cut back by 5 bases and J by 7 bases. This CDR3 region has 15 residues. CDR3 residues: CASSTHGQGTEKLFF. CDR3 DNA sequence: TGTGCCAGCAGTACTCACGGACAGGGCACTGAAAAACTGTTTTTT.

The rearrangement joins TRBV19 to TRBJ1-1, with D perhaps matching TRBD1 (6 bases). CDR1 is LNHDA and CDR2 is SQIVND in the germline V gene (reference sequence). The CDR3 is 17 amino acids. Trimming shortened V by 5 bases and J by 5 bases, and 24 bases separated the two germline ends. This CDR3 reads CASSDERGTGAKTEAFF. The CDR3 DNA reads TGTGCCAGTAGTGACGAGCGGGGGACGGGGGCGAAAACTGAAGCTTTCTTT.

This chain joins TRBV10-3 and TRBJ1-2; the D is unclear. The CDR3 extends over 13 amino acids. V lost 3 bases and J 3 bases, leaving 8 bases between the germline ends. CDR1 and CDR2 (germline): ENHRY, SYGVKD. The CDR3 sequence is CAISDGVDYGYTF. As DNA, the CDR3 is TGTGCCATCAGTGACGGGGTCGACTATGGCTACACCTTC.

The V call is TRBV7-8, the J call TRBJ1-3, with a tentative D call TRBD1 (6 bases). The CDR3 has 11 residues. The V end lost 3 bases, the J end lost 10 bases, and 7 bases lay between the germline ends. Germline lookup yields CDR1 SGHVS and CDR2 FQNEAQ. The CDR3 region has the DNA TGTGCCAGCAGCTTGCAGGGGACCATATATTTT. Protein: CASSLQGTIYF.

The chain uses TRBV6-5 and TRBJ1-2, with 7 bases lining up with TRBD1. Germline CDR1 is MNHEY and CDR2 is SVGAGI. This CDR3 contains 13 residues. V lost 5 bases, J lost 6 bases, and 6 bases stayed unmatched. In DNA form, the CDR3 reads TGTGCCAGCAGTCGGAAGGGGGCGGATGGCTACACCTTC. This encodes CASSRKGADGYTF.

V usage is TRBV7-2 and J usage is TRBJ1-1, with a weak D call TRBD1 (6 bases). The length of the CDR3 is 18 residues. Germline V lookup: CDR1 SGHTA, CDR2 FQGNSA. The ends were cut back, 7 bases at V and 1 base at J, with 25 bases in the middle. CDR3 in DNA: TGTGCCAGCATCACATACTCCAAACCGGGACACACGAACACTGAAGCTTTCTTT. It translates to CASITYSKPGHTNTEAFF.

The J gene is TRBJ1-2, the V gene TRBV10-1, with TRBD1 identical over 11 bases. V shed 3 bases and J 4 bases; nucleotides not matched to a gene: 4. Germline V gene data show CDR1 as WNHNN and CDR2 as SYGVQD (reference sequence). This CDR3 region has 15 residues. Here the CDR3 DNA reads TGCGCCAGCAGTGACGGGACAGGGGGTCCCTATGGCTACACCTTC. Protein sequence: CASSDGTGGPYGYTF.

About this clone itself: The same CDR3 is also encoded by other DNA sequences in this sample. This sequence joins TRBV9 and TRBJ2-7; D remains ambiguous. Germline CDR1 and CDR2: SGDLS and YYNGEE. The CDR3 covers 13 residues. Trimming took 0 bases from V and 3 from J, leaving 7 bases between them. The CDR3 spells CASSVDTSYEQYF. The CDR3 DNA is TGTGCCAGCAGCGTAGATACAAGCTACGAGCAGTACTTC. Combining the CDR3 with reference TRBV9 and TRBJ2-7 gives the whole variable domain DSGVTQTPKHLITATGQRVTLRCSPRSGDLSVYWYQQSLDQGLQFLIQYYNGEERAKGNILERFSAQQFPDLHSELNLSSLELGDSALYFCASSVDTSYEQYFGPGTRLTVT.

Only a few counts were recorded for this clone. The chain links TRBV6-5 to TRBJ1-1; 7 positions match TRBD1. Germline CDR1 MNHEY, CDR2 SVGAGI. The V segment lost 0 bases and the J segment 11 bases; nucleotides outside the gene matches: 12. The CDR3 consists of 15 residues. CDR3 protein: CASSYSADRMLRAFF. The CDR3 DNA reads TGTGCCAGCAGTTACTCGGCGGACAGGATGCTTAGGGCTTTCTTT.

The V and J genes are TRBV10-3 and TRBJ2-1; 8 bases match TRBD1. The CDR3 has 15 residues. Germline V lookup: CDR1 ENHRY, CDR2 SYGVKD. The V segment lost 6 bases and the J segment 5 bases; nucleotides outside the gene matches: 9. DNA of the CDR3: TGTGCCATCAGCCGCGGACAGGGCCCCCACAATGAGCAGTTCTTC. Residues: CAISRGQGPHNEQFF.